This TCR beta chain appears in the sequencing data of a study of tumor-infiltrating lymphocytes in primary liver carcinoma. In the study overall: Aged between 30 and 69 years, the patients were men and women. These were node-negative, non-metastatic T1-T3 tumors of roughly 4.2 to 10 cm.

Regarding this clonotype: Its antigen is still unknown. The junction does not match germline at one end; this may be a read error.

A constant-region primer served to make TCR beta cDNA from roughly 460 ng total RNA. Sequencing libraries for TCR beta derived from three nested multiplex PCR rounds that used slightly modified ARM-PCR. Each of the first two PCR rounds ran roughly 9 cycles with TRBV1-TRBV30 forward and C-beta reverse primers. TCRdb independently ran MiXCR on the multiplex PCR reads; one entry per CDR3 protein. Of approximately 37,000 distinct CDR3 sequences in the sample, less than 85% were seen once. The source material, 20-30 mg of unsorted bulk tissue, was used to co-extract RNA and DNA. Separate regions, five per tumor, were sampled. Study-wide points: For tumor-adjacent and tumor-blood pairs, overlap was less than that seen for tumor region pairs.

The CDR3 sequence is 13 residues long. CDR1 is SGHNT and CDR2 is YENEEA in the germline V gene. V gene TRBV11-3 combines with J gene TRBJ2-3; weak D call: TRBD2 (6 bases). Material: liver tumor tissue from sampling region 4. Subset noted: tumor region T4, right-lateral pole. This sequence was found in a man aged 35-49 years with primary liver carcinoma and hepatitis B virus infection. The DNA of the CDR3 is TGTGCCAGCAGTTTGGAGGGCACAGGTACGCAGTATTTT. Its protein is CASSLEGTGTQYF.